The present T cell receptor beta chain was sequenced within a study of CD8 T cells in ankylosing spondylitis (TCRdb year 2017). Turning to the overall study: T cell receptor beta repertoires were profiled in healthy donors and ankylosing spondylitis patients so that disease-linked TCR variants could be found. Peripheral blood was sampled, and synovial fluid was additionally collected from ankylosing spondylitis patients. In total, the full study cohort was made up of 108 healthy donors and approximately 27 ankylosing spondylitis patients.

Its CDR3 holds 15 amino acids, cysteine through phenylalanine. The only DNA kept is the CDR3, 45 bases in frame from the first base. V is cut by 3 bases and J by 0 bases, and the space between the germline ends is 12 bases. The germline V gene (reference sequence) gives CDR1 as GTSNPN and CDR2 as SVGIG. General findings and caveats noted by the study authors: The disease-linked clones were reported as significantly enriched in matched synovial fluid samples from ankylosing spondylitis patients. Blood from ankylosing spondylitis patients appeared to be characterized by a TCR beta motif composed of eight highly homologous amino acid variants. Some TCR beta motif variants had previously been reported in synovial fluid and blood of reactive arthritis patients, which suggested common disease-initiation mechanisms. The disease-linked clones showed a CD8+ phenotype and occurred at relatively low frequencies in peripheral blood.

A word on this clonotype: The antigen it recognizes is unknown. No per-base quality is available; no much larger clone lies one base away.

Instrument used: Illumina HiSeq 2500. Quantitative 5'-RACE with molecular barcodes was the method used to prepare the TCR beta libraries. As for the authors' bioinformatics: A new computational method, built on a probabilistic model of VDJ rearrangement, was used to identify disease-linked TCR variants. TCRdb took the public reads, trimmed them with fastp at Q25, ran MiXCR for clone calling and kept in-frame beta chains. Rows with one shared CDR3 protein collapse into an entry with the most common genes and DNA. The authors' filters were not applied to this entry. The sample profile shows about 240,000 distinct CDR3 sequences; about 10% of them were found once. The ten largest account for 2.5% to 3% of the sample.

The receptor comes from a male donor with ankylosing spondylitis or in good health (not recorded which). The sequencing input was blood, either unsorted or a sorted T cell fraction (not recorded which). The chain joins TRBV30 to TRBJ1-5; TRBD1 could be the D gene, as 5 bases match. This receptor has the CDR3 CAWSPVTVSNQPQHF. The nucleotides read TGTGCCTGGAGCCCCGTGACAGTTAGCAATCAGCCCCAGCATTTT.